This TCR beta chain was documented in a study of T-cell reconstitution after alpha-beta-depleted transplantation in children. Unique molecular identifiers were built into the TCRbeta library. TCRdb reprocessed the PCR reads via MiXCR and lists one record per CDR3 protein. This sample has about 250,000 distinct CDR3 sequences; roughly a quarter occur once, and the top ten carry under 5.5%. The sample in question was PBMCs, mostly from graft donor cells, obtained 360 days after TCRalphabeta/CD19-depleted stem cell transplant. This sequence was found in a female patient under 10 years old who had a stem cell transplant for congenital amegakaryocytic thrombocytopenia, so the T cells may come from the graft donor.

CDR3 in DNA: TGCAGTGCAAAACCTCCAGGGGTTTACAATTCACCCCTCCACTTT. The encoded protein is CSAKPPGVYNSPLHF. V gene TRBV20-1 combines with J gene TRBJ1-6; a possible D gene is TRBD1 (6 bases). CDR1 DFQATT and CDR2 SNEGSKA come from the germline V gene (reference sequence). There are 15 residues in the CDR3. V lost 6 bases to trimming and J lost 7 bases, with 19 bases between them.